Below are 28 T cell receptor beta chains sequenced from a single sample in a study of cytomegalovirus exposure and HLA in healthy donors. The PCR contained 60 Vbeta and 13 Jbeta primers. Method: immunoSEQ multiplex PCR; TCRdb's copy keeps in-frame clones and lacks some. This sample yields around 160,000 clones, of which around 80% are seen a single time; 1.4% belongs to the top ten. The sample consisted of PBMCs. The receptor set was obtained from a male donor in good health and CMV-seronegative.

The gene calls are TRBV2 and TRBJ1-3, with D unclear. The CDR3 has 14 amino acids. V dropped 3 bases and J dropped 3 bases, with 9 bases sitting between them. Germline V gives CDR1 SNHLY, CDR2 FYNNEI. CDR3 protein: CASSEDWGGNTIYF. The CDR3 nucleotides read TGTGCCAGCAGTGAGGACTGGGGTGGAAACACCATATATTTT.

The CDR3 DNA reads TGTGCCAGCAGTTACTCGACAGGGGCGGGCACCGGGGAGCTGTTTTTT. It translates to CASSYSTGAGTGELFF. V and J are TRBV6-6 and TRBJ2-2; TRBD1 matches 8 bases. CDR1 MNHNY and CDR2 SVGAGI come from the germline V gene (reference sequence). CDR3 length equals 16 residues. V shed 0 bases and J 4 bases; nucleotides not matched to a gene: 4.

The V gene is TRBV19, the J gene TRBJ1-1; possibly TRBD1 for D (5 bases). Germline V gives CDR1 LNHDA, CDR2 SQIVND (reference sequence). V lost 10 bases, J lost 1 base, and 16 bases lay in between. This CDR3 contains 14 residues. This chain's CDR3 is CATDSPIKNTEAFF. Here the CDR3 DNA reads TGTGCCACAGACAGTCCAATTAAGAACACTGAAGCTTTCTTT.

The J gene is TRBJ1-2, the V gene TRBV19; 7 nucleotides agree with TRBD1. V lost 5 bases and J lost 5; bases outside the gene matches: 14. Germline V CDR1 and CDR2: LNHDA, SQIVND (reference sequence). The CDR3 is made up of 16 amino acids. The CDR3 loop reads CASSERTGSKGYGYTF. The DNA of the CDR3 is TGTGCCAGTAGTGAGAGGACAGGTTCTAAAGGGTATGGCTACACCTTC. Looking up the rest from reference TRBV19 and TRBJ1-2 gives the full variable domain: DGGITQSPKYLFRKEGQNVTLSCEQNLNHDAMYWYRQDPGQGLRLIYYSQIVNDFQKGDIAEGYSVSREKKESFPLTVTSAQKNPTAFYLCASSERTGSKGYGYTFGSGTRLTVV.

CDR3 sequence (DNA): TGTGCCACCAGCAGTCCTAGCGGGAGGGCGTCCGGGGAGCTGTTTTTT. Its translation: CATSSPSGRASGELFF. The chain combines TRBV15 with TRBJ2-2; 12 positions match TRBD2. In germline, CDR1 is LNHNV, CDR2 YYDKDF (reference sequence). The length of the CDR3 is 16 residues. Trimming at V came to 3 bases and at J to 6 bases, leaving 5 bases not matched to a gene.

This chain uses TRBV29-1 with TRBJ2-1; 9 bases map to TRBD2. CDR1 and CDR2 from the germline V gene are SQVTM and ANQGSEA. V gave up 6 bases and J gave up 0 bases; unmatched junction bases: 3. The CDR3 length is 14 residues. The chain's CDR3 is CSVRLADSYNEQFF. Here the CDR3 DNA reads TGCAGCGTCCGACTAGCGGACTCCTACAATGAGCAGTTCTTC.

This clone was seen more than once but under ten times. CDR3 DNA sequence: TGTGCCATCAGTGGGCACAGGGGGCTTGAAGGCTACACCTTC. Translated, it gives CAISGHRGLEGYTF. This chain joins TRBV10-3 and TRBJ1-2; TRBD1 matches 9 bases. CDR1 ENHRY and CDR2 SYGVKD come from the germline V gene. The length of the CDR3 is 14 residues. J lost 8 bases, V lost 4 bases, and 8 bases had no gene match.

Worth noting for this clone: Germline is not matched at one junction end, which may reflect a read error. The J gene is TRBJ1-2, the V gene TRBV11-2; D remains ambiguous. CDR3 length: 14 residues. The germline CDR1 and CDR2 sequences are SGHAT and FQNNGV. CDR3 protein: CASTLYGGRIGYTF. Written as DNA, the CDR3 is TGTGCCAGCACCTTATATGGAGGGCGGATCGGCTACACCTTC.

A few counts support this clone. Here the CDR3 DNA reads TGTGCCAGCTCACCGCCGGGACAGGCACTCAGCTACGAGCAGTACTTC. Protein product: CASSPPGQALSYEQYF. The chain carries TRBV18 and TRBJ2-7; 8 bases agree with TRBD1. CDR1 and CDR2 from the germline V gene are KGHSH and LQKENI. The V segment lost 3 bases and the J segment 3 bases; nucleotides outside the gene matches: 10. The CDR3 length is 16 residues.

CDR3 sequence: CATRQVSGNTIYF. DNA of the CDR3: TGTGCCACCCGACAGGTCTCTGGAAACACCATATATTTT. The rearrangement links TRBV19 to TRBJ1-3; TRBD1 is a possible D gene (6 bases). The V and J ends lost 10 bases and 0 bases respectively, with 10 bases between them. Germline values: CDR1 LNHDA, CDR2 SQIVND (reference sequence). This CDR3 spans 13 amino acids.

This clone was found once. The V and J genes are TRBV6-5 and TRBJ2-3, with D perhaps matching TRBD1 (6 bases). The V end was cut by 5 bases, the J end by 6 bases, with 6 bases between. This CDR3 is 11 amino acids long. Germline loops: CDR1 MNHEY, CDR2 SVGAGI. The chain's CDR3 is CASSQGDTQYF. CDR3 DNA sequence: TGTGCCAGCAGTCAGGGGGATACGCAGTATTTT.

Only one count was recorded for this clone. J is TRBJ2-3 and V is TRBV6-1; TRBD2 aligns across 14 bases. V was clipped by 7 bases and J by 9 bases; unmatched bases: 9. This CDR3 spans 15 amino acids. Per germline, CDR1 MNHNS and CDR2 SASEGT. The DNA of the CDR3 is TGTGCCAGCACCAAAGGACTAGCGGGAGGACAAACGCAGTATTTT. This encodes CASTKGLAGGQTQYF.

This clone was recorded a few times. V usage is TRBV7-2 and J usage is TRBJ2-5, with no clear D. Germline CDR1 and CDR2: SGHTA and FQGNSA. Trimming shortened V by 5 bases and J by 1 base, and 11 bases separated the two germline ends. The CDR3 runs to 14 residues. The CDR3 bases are TGTGCCAGCAGCCCCTACTACCCCCAAGAGACCCAGTACTTC. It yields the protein CASSPYYPQETQYF. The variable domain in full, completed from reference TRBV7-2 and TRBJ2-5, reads GAGVSQSPSNKVTEKGKDVELRCDPISGHTALYWYRQSLGQGLEFLIYFQGNSAPDKSGLPSDRFSAERTGGSVSTLTIQRTQQEDSAVYLCASSPYYPQETQYFGPGTRLLVL.

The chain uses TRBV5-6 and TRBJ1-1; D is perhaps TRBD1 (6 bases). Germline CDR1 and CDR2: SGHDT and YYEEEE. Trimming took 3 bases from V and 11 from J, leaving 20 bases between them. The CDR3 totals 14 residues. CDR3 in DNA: TGTGCCAGCAGCTCAGGACAGAGAGGGGGTAGGGCTTTCTTT. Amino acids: CASSSGQRGGRAFF.

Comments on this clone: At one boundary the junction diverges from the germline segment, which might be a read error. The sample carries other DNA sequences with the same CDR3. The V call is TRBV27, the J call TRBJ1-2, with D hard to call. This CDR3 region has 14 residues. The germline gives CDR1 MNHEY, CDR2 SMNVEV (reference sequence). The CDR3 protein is CASSAGFSSRGYTF. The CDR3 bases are TGTGCTAGCAGTGCCGGGTTCTCGTCGCGTGGCTACACCTTC.

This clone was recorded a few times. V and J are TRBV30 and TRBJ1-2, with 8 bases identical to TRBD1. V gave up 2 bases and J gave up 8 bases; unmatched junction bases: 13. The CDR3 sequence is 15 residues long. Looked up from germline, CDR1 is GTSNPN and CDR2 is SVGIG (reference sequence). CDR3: CAWSTRGRGTGGYTF. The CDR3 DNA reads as TGTGCCTGGAGTACAAGGGGCAGGGGGACAGGAGGCTACACCTTC. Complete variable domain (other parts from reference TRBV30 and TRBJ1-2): SQTIHQWPATLVQPVGSPLSLECTVEGTSNPNLYWYRQAAGRGLQLLFYSVGIGQISSEVPQNLSASRPQDRQFILSSKKLLLSDSGFYLCAWSTRGRGTGGYTFGSGTRLTVV.

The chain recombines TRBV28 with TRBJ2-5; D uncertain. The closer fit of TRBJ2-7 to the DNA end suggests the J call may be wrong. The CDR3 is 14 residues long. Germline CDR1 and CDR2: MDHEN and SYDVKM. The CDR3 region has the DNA TGTGCCAGCAGTTTCTTCGGTTACCAATACGAGCAGTACTTC. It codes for CASSFFGYQYEQYF.

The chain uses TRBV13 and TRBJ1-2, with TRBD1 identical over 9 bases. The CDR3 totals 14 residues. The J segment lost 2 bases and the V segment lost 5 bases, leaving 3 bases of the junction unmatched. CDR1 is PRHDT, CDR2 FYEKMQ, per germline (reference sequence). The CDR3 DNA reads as TGTGCCAGCAGCCTCGGACAGGGGAACTATGGCTACACCTTC. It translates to CASSLGQGNYGYTF.

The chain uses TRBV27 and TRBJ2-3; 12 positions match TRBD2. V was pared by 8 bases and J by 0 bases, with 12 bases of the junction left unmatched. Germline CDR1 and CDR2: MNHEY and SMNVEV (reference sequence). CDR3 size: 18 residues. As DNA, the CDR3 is TGTGCCAGCTCCGACAGGGGACTAGCGGGTTCTAGCACAGATACGCAGTATTTT. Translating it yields CASSDRGLAGSSTDTQYF.

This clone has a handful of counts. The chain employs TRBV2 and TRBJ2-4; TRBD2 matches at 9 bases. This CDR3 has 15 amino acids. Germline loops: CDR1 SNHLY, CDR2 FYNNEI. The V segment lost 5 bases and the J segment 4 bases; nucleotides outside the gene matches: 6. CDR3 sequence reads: CASSLSGGYKNIQYF. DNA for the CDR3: TGTGCCAGCAGTCTTAGCGGGGGCTATAAAAACATTCAGTACTTC.

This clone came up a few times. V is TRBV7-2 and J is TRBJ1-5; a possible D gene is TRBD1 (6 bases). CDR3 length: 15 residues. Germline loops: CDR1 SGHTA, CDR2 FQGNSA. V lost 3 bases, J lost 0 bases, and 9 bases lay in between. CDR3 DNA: TGTGCCAGCAGCTTGACAGGACCTAGCAATCAGCCCCAGCATTTT. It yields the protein CASSLTGPSNQPQHF.

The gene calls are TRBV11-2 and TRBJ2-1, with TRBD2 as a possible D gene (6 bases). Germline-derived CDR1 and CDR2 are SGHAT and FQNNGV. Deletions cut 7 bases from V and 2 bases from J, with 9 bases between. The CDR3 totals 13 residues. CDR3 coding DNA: TGTGCCAGCAACTCGGGGGCCTACAATGAGCAGTTCTTC. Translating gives CASNSGAYNEQFF.

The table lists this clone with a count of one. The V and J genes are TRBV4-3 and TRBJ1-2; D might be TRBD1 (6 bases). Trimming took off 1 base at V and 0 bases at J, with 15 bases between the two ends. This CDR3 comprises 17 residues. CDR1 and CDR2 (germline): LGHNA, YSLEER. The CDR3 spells CASSQAPRGGPNYGYTF. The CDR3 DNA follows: TGCGCCAGCAGCCAAGCCCCCCGGGGGGGCCCTAACTATGGCTACACCTTC.

The CDR3 nucleotides are TGTGCCAGCAGTTACGGGGGGAGATTTGAGGAGCAGTACTTC. Protein product: CASSYGGRFEEQYF. V and J are TRBV6-5 and TRBJ2-7; D possibly corresponds to TRBD2 (6 bases). CDR3 length: 14 residues. V shed 2 bases and J shed 7 bases, with 15 bases lying between them. Germline V gene data show CDR1 as MNHEY and CDR2 as SVGAGI.

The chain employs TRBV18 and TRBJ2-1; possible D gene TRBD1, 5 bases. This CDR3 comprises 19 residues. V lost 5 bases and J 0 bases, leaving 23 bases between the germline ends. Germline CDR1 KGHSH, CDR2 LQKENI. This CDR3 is CASSYIDSPLSYSYNEQFF. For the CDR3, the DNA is TGTGCCAGCTCATATATCGACAGTCCCCTATCCTACTCCTACAATGAGCAGTTCTTC.

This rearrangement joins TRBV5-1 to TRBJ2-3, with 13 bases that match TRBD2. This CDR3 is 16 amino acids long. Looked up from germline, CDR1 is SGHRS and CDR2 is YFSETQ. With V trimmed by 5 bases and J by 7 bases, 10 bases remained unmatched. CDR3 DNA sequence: TGCGCCAGCAGGTGGACTAGCGGGGGAAGTCAAAATACGCAGTATTTT. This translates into CASRWTSGGSQNTQYF.

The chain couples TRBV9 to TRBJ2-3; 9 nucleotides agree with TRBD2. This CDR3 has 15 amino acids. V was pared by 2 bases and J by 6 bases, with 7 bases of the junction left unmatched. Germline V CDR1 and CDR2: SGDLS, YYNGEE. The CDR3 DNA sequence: TGTGCCAGCAGCGTGCGGGAGGGCCATGAGGATACGCAGTATTTT. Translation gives CASSVREGHEDTQYF.

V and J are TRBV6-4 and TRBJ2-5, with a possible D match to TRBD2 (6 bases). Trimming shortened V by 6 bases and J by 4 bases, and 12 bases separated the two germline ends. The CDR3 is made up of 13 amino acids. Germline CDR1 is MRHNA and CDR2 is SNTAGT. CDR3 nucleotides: TGTGCCAGCAGCCAGACTAGGGCAGAGACCCAGTACTTC. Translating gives CASSQTRAETQYF.